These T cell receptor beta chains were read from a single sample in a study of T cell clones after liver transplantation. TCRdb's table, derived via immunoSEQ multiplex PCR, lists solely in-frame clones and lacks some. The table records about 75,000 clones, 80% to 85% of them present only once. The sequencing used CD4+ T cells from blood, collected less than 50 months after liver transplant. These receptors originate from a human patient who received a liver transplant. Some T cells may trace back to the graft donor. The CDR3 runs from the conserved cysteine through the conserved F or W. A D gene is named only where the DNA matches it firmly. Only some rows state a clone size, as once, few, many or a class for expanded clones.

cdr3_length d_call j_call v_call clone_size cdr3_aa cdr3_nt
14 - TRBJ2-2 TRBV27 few CASRSDRYTGELFF TGTGCCAGCAGATCGGACAGATACACCGGGGAGCTGTTTTTT
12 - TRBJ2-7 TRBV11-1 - CASRSSSYEQYF TGTGCCAGCCGCAGCAGCTCCTACGAGCAGTACTTC
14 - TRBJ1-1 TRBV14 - CASSQSWRGTEAFF TGTGCCAGCAGCCAAAGCTGGAGGGGAACTGAAGCTTTCTTT
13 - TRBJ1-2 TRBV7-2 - CASSLGGMRGYTF TGTGCCAGCAGCTTAGGGGGGATGAGGGGCTACACCTTC
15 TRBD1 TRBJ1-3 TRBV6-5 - CASSRSRGLGNTIYF TGTGCCAGCAGTCGTTCCAGGGGGCTCGGAAACACCATATATTTT
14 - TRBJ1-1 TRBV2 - CASSDGGPVREAFF TGTGCCAGCAGTGATGGGGGGCCGGTAAGGGAAGCTTTCTTT
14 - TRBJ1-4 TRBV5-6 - CASSLSPVWEKLFF TGTGCCAGCAGCCTTTCCCCAGTGTGGGAAAAACTGTTTTTT
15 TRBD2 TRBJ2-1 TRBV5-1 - CASSLVAGVGNEQFF TGCGCCAGCAGCTTGGTAGCGGGAGTGGGCAATGAGCAGTTCTTC
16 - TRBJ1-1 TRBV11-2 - CASSLDWGNRNTEAFF TGTGCCAGCAGCTTAGATTGGGGGAACAGGAACACTGAAGCTTTCTTT
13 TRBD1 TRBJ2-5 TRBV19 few CASSTDREETQYF TGTGCCAGTAGTACGGACAGGGAAGAGACCCAGTACTTC
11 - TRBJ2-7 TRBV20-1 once CRASGPSEQYF TGCAGAGCCTCGGGTCCCTCCGAGCAGTACTTC
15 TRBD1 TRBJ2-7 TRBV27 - CASRVGTGRSYEQYF TGTGCCAGCAGAGTAGGGACAGGGAGGTCCTACGAGCAGTACTTC
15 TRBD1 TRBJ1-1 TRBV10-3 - CAISESGGPNTEAFF TGTGCCATCAGTGAGTCAGGGGGCCCCAACACTGAAGCTTTCTTT
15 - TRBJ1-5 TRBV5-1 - CASSSGGGGNQPQHF TGCGCCAGCAGTTCGGGGGGGGGAGGCAATCAGCCCCAGCATTTT
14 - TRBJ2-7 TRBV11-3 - CASSLGGTTYEQYF TGTGCCAGCAGCTTAGGGGGGACAACCTACGAGCAGTACTTC
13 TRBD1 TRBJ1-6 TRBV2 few CASSGQGDSPLHF TGTGCCAGCAGTGGACAGGGGGACTCACCCCTCCACTTT
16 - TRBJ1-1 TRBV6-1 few CASSDPIQLLNTEAFF TGTGCCAGCAGTGATCCTATCCAGTTGTTGAACACTGAAGCTTTCTTT
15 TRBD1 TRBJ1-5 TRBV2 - CASTRGRESNQPQHF TGTGCCAGCACGAGGGGGCGGGAGAGCAATCAGCCCCAGCATTTT
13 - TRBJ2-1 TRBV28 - CASYTRVSNEQFF TGTGCCAGCTACACACGGGTCTCCAATGAGCAGTTCTTC
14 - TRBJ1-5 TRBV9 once CASSPGSSNQPQHF TGTGCCAGCAGCCCAGGGTCGAGCAATCAGCCCCAGCATTTT
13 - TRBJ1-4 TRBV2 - CASSAGDGEKLFF TGTGCCAGCAGTGCAGGGGATGGGGAAAAACTGTTTTTT
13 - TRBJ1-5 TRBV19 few CASSLSRNQPQHF TGTGCCAGTAGTCTATCCAGAAATCAGCCCCAGCATTTT
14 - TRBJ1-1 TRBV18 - CASSPGPPGTEAFF TGTGCCAGCTCACCTGGCCCCCCGGGCACTGAAGCTTTCTTT
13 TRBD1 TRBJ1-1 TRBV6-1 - CASSEESRGRAFF TGTGCCAGCAGTGAAGAGAGCAGGGGGAGGGCTTTCTTT
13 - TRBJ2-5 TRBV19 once CASSIQGRETQYF TGTGCCAGTAGTATACAGGGTAGGGAGACCCAGTACTTC
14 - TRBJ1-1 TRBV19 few CASSIELLGTEAFF TGTGCCAGTAGTATAGAGCTATTGGGGACTGAAGCTTTCTTT
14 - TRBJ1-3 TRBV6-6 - CASSFDSLGNTIYF TGTGCCAGCAGTTTCGACAGTCTGGGAAACACCATATATTTT
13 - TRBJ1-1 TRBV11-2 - CASSLRQNTEAFF TGTGCCAGCAGCTTACGGCAGAACACTGAAGCTTTCTTT
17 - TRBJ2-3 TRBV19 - CASSIAGLQGPTDTQYF TGTGCCAGTAGTATAGCTGGCCTGCAGGGGCCCACAGATACGCAGTATTTT
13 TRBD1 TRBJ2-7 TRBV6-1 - CARSTGISYEQYF TGTGCCAGGTCGACAGGGATCTCCTACGAGCAGTACTTC
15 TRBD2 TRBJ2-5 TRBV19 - CASSYRPSGEETQYF TGTGCCAGTAGTTATCGGCCTAGCGGGGAGGAGACCCAGTACTTC
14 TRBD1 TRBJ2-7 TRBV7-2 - CASNPGGAGYEQYF TGTGCCAGCAACCCAGGGGGCGCGGGCTACGAGCAGTACTTC
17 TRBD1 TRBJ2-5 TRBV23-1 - CASSQPFDRDGGETQYF TGCGCCAGCAGTCAACCCTTCGACAGGGATGGAGGAGAGACCCAGTACTTC
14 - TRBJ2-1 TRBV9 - CASSVPSASNEQFF TGTGCCAGCAGCGTTCCTAGCGCAAGCAATGAGCAGTTCTTC
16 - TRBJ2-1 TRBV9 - CASSATLRLGSNEQFF TGTGCCAGCAGCGCAACCCTCAGACTAGGATCGAATGAGCAGTTCTTC
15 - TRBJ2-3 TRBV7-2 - CASSLDRVQSDTQYF TGTGCCAGCAGCTTAGACAGGGTGCAGTCAGATACGCAGTATTTT
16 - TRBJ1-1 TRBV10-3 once CAISQDLTPGNTEAFF TGTGCCATCAGCCAGGACCTCACTCCAGGGAACACTGAAGCTTTCTTT